This entry features one TCR beta chain sequence. Its specificity is unknown. Per germline, CDR1 LNHDA and CDR2 SQIVND (reference sequence). The CDR3 length is 15 residues. The data originate from a study of T cells expressing NK-cell markers. Study-level information: Among the eight sequenced donors, seven tested HCMV-seropositive and one tested seronegative. Study-level results: HCMV specificity was not established for the expanded NKG2C+ T cell clones. Among several donors, these clonotypes also ranked first in the CD3+CD56-NKG2C+ fraction.

Beta-chain TCR cDNA was generated via 5'RACE template switching with UMIs. TCRdb reworked the 5' RACE reads into one entry per CDR3 protein, no DNA. Its table records about 150,000 distinct CDR3 sequences. The V gene is TRBV19, the J gene TRBJ2-7; lacking DNA, the TRBD2 call made by TCRdb goes unchecked. Material for sequencing was blood T cells: a sorted CD56 or NKG2C T cell subset, CD4+ or CD8+ T cells, or bulk PBMC T cells (not recorded which). The sequence came from a woman aged 45-59 years in good health. The CDR3 spells CASSVASGSGYEQYF.